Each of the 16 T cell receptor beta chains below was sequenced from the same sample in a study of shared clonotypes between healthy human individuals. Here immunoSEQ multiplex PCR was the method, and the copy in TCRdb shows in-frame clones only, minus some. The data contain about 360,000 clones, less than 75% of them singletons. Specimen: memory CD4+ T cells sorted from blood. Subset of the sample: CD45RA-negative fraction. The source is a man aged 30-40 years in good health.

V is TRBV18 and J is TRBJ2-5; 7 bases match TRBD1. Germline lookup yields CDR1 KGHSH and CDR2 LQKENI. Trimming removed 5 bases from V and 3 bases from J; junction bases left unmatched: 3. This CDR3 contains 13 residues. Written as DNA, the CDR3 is TGTGCCAGCTCAGTAGGACAGGAAGAGACCCAGTACTTC. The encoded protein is CASSVGQEETQYF. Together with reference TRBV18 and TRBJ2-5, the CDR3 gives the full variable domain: NAGVMQNPRHLVRRRGQEARLRCSPMKGHSHVYWYRQLPEEGLKFMVYLQKENIIDESGMPKERFSAEFPKEGPSILRIQQVVRGDSAAYFCASSVGQEETQYFGPGTRLLVL.

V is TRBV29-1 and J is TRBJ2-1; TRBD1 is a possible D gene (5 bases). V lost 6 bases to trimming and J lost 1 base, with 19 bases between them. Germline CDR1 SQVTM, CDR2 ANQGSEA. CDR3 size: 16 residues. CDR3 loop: CSVGQGWGMSYNEQFF. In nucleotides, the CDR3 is TGCAGCGTGGGGCAGGGATGGGGTATGTCCTACAATGAGCAGTTCTTC.

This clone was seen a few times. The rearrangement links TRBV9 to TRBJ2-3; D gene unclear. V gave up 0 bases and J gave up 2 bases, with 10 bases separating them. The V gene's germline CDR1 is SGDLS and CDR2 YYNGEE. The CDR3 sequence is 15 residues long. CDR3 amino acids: CASSVVGQFTDTQYF. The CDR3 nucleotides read TGTGCCAGCAGCGTAGTTGGGCAGTTCACAGATACGCAGTATTTT.

The CDR3 spells CASSGTGTGFYNEQFF. The CDR3 region has the DNA TGTGCCAGCAGCGGAACCGGGACGGGGTTTTACAATGAGCAGTTCTTC. This chain connects TRBV5-6 to TRBJ2-1; D tentatively reads TRBD1 or TRBD2 (5 bases each). This CDR3 contains 16 residues. With 4 bases removed from V and 4 bases from J, the gap between germline ends came to 18 bases. Per the germline V gene, CDR1 is SGHDT and CDR2 is YYEEEE.

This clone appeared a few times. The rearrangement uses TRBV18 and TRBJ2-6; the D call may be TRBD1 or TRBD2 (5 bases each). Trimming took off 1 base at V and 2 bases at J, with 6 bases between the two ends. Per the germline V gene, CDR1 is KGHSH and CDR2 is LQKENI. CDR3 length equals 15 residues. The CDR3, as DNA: TGTGCCAGCTCACCACTGGGACCTGGGGCCAACGTCCTGACTTTC. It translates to CASSPLGPGANVLTF.

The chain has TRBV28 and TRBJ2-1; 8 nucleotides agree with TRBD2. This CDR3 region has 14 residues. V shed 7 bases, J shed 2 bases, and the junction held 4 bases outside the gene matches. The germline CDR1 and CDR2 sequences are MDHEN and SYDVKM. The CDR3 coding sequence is TGTGCCAGCATCACTAGCGGAACCTACAATGAGCAGTTCTTC. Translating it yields CASITSGTYNEQFF.

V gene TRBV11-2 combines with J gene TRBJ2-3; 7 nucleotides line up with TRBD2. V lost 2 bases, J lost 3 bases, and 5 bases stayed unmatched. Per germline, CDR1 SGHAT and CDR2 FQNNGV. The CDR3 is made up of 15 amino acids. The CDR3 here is CASSLSGIETDTQYF. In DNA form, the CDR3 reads TGTGCCAGCAGCTTAAGCGGGATAGAGACAGATACGCAGTATTTT.

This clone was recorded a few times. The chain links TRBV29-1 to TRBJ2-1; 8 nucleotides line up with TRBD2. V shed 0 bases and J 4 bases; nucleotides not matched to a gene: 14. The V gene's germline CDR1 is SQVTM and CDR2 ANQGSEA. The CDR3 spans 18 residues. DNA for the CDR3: TGCAGCGTTGAAGAGGGGCTAGCGGGCCAGGGGTTTTACAATGAGCAGTTCTTC. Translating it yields CSVEEGLAGQGFYNEQFF.

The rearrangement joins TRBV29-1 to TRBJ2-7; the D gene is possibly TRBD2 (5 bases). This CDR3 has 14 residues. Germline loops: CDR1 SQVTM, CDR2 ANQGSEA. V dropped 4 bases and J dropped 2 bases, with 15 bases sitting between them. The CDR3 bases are TGCAGCGTTGGAGACCCACGAGGGACCTACGAGCAGTACTTC. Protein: CSVGDPRGTYEQYF.

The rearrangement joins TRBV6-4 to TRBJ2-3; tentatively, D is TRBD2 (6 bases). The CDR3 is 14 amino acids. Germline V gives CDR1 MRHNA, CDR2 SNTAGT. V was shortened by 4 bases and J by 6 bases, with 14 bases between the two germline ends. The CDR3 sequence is CASSAGLRGDTQYF. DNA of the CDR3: TGTGCCAGCAGTGCCGGACTACGGGGTGATACGCAGTATTTT.

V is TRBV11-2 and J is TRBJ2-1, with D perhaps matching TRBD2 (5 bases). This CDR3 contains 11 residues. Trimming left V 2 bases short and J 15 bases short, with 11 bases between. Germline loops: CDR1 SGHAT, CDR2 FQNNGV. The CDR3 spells CASSLTADAFF. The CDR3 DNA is TGTGCCAGCAGCTTAACAGCGGATGCGTTCTTC.

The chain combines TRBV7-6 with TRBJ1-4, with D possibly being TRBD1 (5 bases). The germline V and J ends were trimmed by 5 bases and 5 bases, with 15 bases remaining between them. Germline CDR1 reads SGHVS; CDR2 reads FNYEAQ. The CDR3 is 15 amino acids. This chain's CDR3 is CASSPRTGTNEKLFF. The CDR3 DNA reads TGTGCCAGCAGCCCTAGAACGGGGACCAATGAAAAACTGTTTTTT.

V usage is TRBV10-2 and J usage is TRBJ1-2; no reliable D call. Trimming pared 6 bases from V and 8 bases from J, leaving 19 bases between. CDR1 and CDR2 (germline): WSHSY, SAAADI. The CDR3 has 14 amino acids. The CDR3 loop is CASRAAGDARGYTF. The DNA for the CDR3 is TGCGCCAGCAGGGCAGCCGGGGATGCGAGAGGCTACACCTTC.

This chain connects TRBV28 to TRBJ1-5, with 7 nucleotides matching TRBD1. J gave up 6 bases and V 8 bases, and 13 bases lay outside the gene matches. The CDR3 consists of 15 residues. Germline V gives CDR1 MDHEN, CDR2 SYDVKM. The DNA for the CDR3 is TGTGCCAGCCGCGGAGGGGGACAGAAAACTCAGCCCCAGCATTTT. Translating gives CASRGGGQKTQPQHF.

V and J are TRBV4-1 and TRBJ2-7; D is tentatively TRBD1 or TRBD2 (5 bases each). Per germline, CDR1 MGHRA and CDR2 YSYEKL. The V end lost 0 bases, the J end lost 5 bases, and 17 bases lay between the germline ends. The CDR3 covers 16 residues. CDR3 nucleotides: TGCGCCAGCAGCCAAGACAGGGACGGCCGAGACCACGAGCAGTACTTC. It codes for CASSQDRDGRDHEQYF.

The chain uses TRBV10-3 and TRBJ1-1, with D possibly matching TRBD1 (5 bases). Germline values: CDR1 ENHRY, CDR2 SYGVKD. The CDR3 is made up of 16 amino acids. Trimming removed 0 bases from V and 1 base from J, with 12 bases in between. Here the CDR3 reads CAISESDIRANTEAFF. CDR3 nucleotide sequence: TGTGCCATCAGTGAGTCGGACATTAGGGCGAACACTGAAGCTTTCTTT.